Described below is a single T cell receptor beta chain sequence and its context. Antigen unknown. The CDR3 runs to 14 residues. Germline V gives CDR1 SGHAT, CDR2 FQNNGV. J was trimmed by 4 bases and V by 3 bases; bases with no gene match: 4. This sample stems from a study of cytomegalovirus exposure and HLA in healthy donors. Findings and limits, study-wide: A later analysis linked a missense variant in DCLRE1C to the trimming of TCR beta V and J genes.

Nominal health characterized the donors when sampled, though unrecorded immune exposures were likely. This PCR relied on a set of 60 Vbeta primers and 13 Jbeta primers. Per the original data handling: A follow-up analysis tallied 73 million or so unique TCR beta chains, 8.5 million to 14 million shared. Generated by immunoSEQ multiplex PCR, the TCRdb table keeps only in-frame clones and is missing some. V and J calls and clone size are those listed in that table; D and trimming were worked out from the DNA. The sample has 95,000 to 100,000 clones; less than 80% are singletons. The receptor was derived from a man aged 40-49 years in good health and CMV-seronegative. Sequenced: PBMCs. This chain joins TRBV11-2 and TRBJ1-1; 8 nucleotides agree with TRBD1. The CDR3 loop reads CASSLDRVGTEAFF. As DNA, the CDR3 is TGTGCCAGCAGCTTGGACAGGGTAGGCACTGAAGCTTTCTTT.